This passage covers 10 T cell receptor beta chains from one sample sequenced in a study of control samples from healthy donors and cancer patients. TCRdb's copy holds only in-frame clones and misses some; the assay was immunoSEQ multiplex PCR. The sample gives about 72,000 clones, around 92% of which show up once; more than 5% is in the top ten. The specimen sequenced was blood. The receptors derive from a woman in her sixties or seventies in good health.

This chain joins TRBV15 and TRBJ2-6; D unclear. Germline values: CDR1 LNHNV, CDR2 YYDKDF (reference sequence). The CDR3 extends over 15 amino acids. Trimming took 6 bases from V and 2 from J, leaving 11 bases between them. This chain's CDR3 is CATSKKGPGANVLTF. The CDR3 region has the DNA TGTGCCACCAGTAAGAAGGGCCCTGGGGCCAACGTCCTGACTTTC.

This clone turned up a few times. The rearrangement links TRBV14 to TRBJ2-5; unclear D gene. The V and J ends lost 3 bases and 9 bases respectively, with 11 bases between them. This CDR3 spans 12 amino acids. Germline V gives CDR1 SGHDN, CDR2 FVKESK. CDR3 protein: CASSQAVGAQYF. CDR3 in DNA: TGTGCCAGCAGCCAGGCGGTAGGAGCCCAGTACTTC.

In DNA, the CDR3 is TGTGCCACCGCACAGGCCTCTGGGGCCAACGTCCTGACTTTC. Translating gives CATAQASGANVLTF. The rearrangement joins TRBV24-1 to TRBJ2-6; D perhaps matches TRBD1 (5 bases). The CDR3 loop spans 14 amino acids. V was cut by 9 bases and J by 0 bases, with 8 bases left in between. CDR1 KGHDR and CDR2 SFDVKD come from the germline V gene.

The chain is built from TRBV4-1 and TRBJ2-7; the match to TRBD1 covers 10 bases. CDR1 and CDR2 (germline): MGHRA, YSYEKL. The CDR3 spans 16 residues. Germline trimming cut 3 bases from V and 3 bases from J; bases unmatched to any gene: 8. The CDR3 nucleotides are TGCGCCAGCAGCCACATCTTTCGGACAGGGGGCTACGAGCAGTACTTC. Its translation: CASSHIFRTGGYEQYF.

The chain has TRBV10-3 and TRBJ2-5; unclear D gene. Germline loops: CDR1 ENHRY, CDR2 SYGVKD. Trimming pared 3 bases from V and 3 bases from J, leaving 8 bases between. The length of the CDR3 is 13 residues. The CDR3 DNA is TGTGCCATCAGTGATCCTACTAAAGAGACCCAGTACTTC. This encodes CAISDPTKETQYF.

The chain's CDR3 is CASSLAHDQPQHF. The DNA for the CDR3 is TGTGCCAGCAGCTTAGCACACGATCAGCCCCAGCATTTT. V gene TRBV7-2 combines with J gene TRBJ1-5; the D is unclear. Trimming left V 0 bases short and J 5 bases short, with 5 bases between. The germline CDR1 and CDR2 sequences are SGHTA and FQGNSA. The CDR3 length is 13 residues.

This clone was recorded once. The V gene is TRBV6-2 or TRBV6-3, the J gene TRBJ2-5; D is unresolved. Germline loops: CDR1 MNHEY, CDR2 SVGEGT. The CDR3 has 11 amino acids. V gave up 6 bases and J gave up 2 bases, with 4 bases separating them. The DNA for the CDR3 is TGTGCCAGCAGCCGGCAAGAGACCCAGTACTTC. Its translation: CASSRQETQYF.

This chain joins TRBV7-9 and TRBJ1-2, with 7 positions matching TRBD1. Germline V gene sequence: CDR1 SEHNR, CDR2 FQNEAQ (reference sequence). The V segment lost 1 base and the J segment 8 bases; nucleotides outside the gene matches: 13. The CDR3 length is 16 residues. In nucleotides, the CDR3 is TGTGCCAGCAGCTTAGGAGGGAAGGGGGCGACGGGCGGCTACACCTTC. This sequence encodes CASSLGGKGATGGYTF.

The chain joins TRBV9 to TRBJ1-2; D not resolved. Germline V gives CDR1 SGDLS, CDR2 YYNGEE. This CDR3 is built from 13 residues. V lost 2 bases to trimming and J lost 4 bases, with 9 bases between them. The CDR3 DNA sequence: TGTGCCAGCAGCGTCAAGGGTAGCTATGGCTACACCTTC. Translated, it gives CASSVKGSYGYTF.

CDR3 bases: TGTGCCAGCAGTTACTCGTCAGGGGTGAACACTGAAGCTTTCTTT. It is translated as CASSYSSGVNTEAFF. The genes are TRBV6-5 and TRBJ1-1; TRBD1 is a possible D gene (6 bases). The CDR3 spans 15 residues. Trimming removed 0 bases at V and 0 bases at J, with 8 bases between. Germline loops: CDR1 MNHEY, CDR2 SVGAGI.